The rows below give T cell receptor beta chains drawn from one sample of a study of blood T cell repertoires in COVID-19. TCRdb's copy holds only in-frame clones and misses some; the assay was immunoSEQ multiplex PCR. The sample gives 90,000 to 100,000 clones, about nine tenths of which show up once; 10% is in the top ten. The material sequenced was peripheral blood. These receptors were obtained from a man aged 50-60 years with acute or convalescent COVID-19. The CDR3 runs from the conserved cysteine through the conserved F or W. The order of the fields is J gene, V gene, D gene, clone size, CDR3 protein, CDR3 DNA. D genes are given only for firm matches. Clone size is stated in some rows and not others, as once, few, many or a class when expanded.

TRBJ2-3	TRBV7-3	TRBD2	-	CASSKNPGLAGDTQYF	TGTGCCAGCAGCAAAAATCCGGGACTAGCGGGGGATACGCAGTATTTT
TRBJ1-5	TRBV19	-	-	CASSNYGYQPQHF	TGTGCCAGTAGTAATTACGGGTATCAGCCCCAGCATTTT
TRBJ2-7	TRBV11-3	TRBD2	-	CASSLGLAGAYEQYF	TGTGCCAGCAGCTTAGGACTAGCGGGAGCCTACGAGCAGTACTTC
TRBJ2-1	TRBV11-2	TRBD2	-	CASSPGLAGGREEQFF	TGTGCCAGCAGCCCGGGACTAGCGGGGGGACGGGAGGAGCAGTTCTTC
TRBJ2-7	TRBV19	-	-	CASSMVGGLSYEQYF	TGTGCCAGTAGTATGGTGGGAGGCCTTTCCTACGAGCAGTACTTC
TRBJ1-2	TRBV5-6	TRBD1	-	CASRWTGGFYGYTF	TGTGCCAGCAGATGGACAGGGGGTTTTTATGGCTACACCTTC
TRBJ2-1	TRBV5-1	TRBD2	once	CASSLEPSGIGDEQFF	TGCGCCAGCAGCTTGGAGCCTAGCGGGATCGGGGATGAGCAGTTCTTC
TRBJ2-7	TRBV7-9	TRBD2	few	CASSPRTSGSVEQYF	TGTGCCAGCAGCCCCCGGACTAGCGGGAGCGTCGAGCAGTACTTC
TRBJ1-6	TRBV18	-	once	CASSPPAGRNSPLHF	TGTGCCAGCTCACCACCCGCAGGTCGTAATTCACCCCTCCACTTT
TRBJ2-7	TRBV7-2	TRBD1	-	CASSLDGTGKSYEQYF	TGTGCCAGCAGCTTAGACGGGACAGGCAAATCTTACGAGCAGTACTTC
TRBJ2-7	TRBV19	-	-	CASSREIRYEQYF	TGTGCCAGTAGTAGAGAGATCAGATACGAGCAGTACTTC
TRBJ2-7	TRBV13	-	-	CASSLGDSDYEQYF	TGTGCCAGCAGCTTAGGGGACAGTGACTACGAGCAGTACTTC
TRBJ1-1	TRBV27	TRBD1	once	CASRKPAGGTEAFF	TGTGCCAGCAGAAAACCAGCAGGGGGCACTGAAGCTTTCTTT
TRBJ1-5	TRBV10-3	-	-	CAISEGGAFGNQPQHF	TGTGCCATCAGTGAGGGGGGGGCATTTGGCAATCAGCCCCAGCATTTT
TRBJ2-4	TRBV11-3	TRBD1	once	CASSLEYRGRRKNIQYF	TGTGCCAGCAGCTTAGAGTACAGGGGAAGGCGCAAAAACATTCAGTACTTC
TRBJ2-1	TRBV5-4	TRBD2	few	CASSLTSGLLNEQFF	TGTGCCAGCAGCCTGACTAGCGGACTACTCAATGAGCAGTTCTTC
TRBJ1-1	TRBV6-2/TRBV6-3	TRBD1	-	CASSYNLLAGGFSEAFF	TGTGCCAGCAGTTACAACCTTCTGGCAGGGGGGTTTTCTGAAGCTTTCTTT
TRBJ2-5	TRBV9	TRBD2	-	CASSPGLAGGPRETQYF	TGTGCCAGCAGCCCGGGACTAGCGGGAGGGCCGAGAGAGACCCAGTACTTC
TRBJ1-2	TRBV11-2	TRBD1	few	CASGKGQGALGSGYTF	TGTGCCAGCGGAAAGGGCCAGGGGGCGCTTGGGTCTGGCTACACCTTC
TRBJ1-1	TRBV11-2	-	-	CASSSRGAGGASEAFF	TGTGCCAGCAGCTCCCGCGGCGCGGGGGGCGCGTCTGAAGCTTTCTTT
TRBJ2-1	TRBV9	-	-	CASSVGGGTGSSYNEQFF	TGTGCCAGCAGCGTAGGAGGAGGAACCGGGAGCTCCTACAATGAGCAGTTCTTC
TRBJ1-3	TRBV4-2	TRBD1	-	CASSQRQGRNTIYF	TGTGCCAGCAGCCAAAGACAGGGAAGAAACACCATATATTTT
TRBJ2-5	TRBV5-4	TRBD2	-	CASSLALAGEETQYF	TGTGCCAGCAGCTTGGCGCTAGCGGGAGAAGAGACCCAGTACTTC